Listed below are T cell receptor beta chains from one sample, sequenced in a study. A single record per CDR3 protein comes from TCRdb applying MiXCR to the 5' RACE reads. This sample has about 47,000 distinct CDR3 sequences; 25% to 30% occur once, and the top ten carry approximately 2.3%. Sequencing input: naive CD4+ T cells sorted from blood. These receptors were taken from a female donor with breast cancer. CDR3s include the opening cysteine and the closing phenylalanine or tryptophan. A D gene is named only where the DNA matches it firmly. The size field is filled for only some rows; it gives once, few, many or a size class.

clone size,J gene,D gene,V gene,CDR3 protein,CDR3 DNA
few,TRBJ1-1,NA,TRBV5-1,CASSRVMDTEAFF,TGCGCCAGCAGTAGAGTCATGGACACTGAAGCTTTCTTT
few,TRBJ2-7,TRBD2,TRBV28,CASRDLAGGPYEQYF,TGTGCCAGCAGAGACTTAGCGGGAGGGCCATACGAGCAGTACTTC
NA,TRBJ2-3,NA,TRBV28,CASRTVDTQYF,TGTGCCAGCAGAACGGTGGATACGCAGTATTTT
few,TRBJ1-1,NA,TRBV29-1,CSVEEKRAAEAFF,TGCAGCGTTGAAGAAAAAAGGGCAGCAGAAGCTTTCTTT
many,TRBJ1-1,NA,TRBV20-1,CSAEEPPGVTEAFF,TGCAGTGCTGAAGAGCCCCCTGGGGTCACTGAAGCTTTCTTT
NA,TRBJ2-1,TRBD1,TRBV12-3/TRBV12-4,CASSLDRRDNEQFF,TGTGCCAGCAGTTTGGACAGGAGAGACAATGAGCAGTTCTTC
few,TRBJ1-2,NA,TRBV29-1,CSVAVQPGYGYTF,TGCAGCGTTGCCGTGCAGCCGGGCTATGGCTACACCTTC
NA,TRBJ2-7,NA,TRBV6-2/TRBV6-3,CASVRNGVGYEQYF,TGTGCCAGCGTGCGAAACGGGGTGGGCTACGAGCAGTACTTC
NA,TRBJ2-2,TRBD2,TRBV4-3,CANSPQAGGFTGELFF,TGCGCCAACAGCCCACAAGCGGGAGGGTTTACCGGGGAGCTGTTTTTT
many,TRBJ2-5,TRBD2,TRBV5-6,CASSLVSGRAIETQYF,TGTGCCAGCAGCTTGGTTAGCGGGAGGGCCATTGAGACCCAGTACTTC
NA,TRBJ1-2,NA,TRBV7-2,CASSLGTPNRKGYTF,TGTGCCAGCAGCTTAGGGACGCCCAATCGTAAGGGCTACACCTTC
few,TRBJ2-1,NA,TRBV4-1,CASSQDKAQGTYEQFF,TGCGCCAGCAGCCAAGATAAGGCACAGGGAACCTATGAGCAGTTCTTC
NA,TRBJ1-1,NA,TRBV5-1,CASSLEGFTDTEAFF,TGCGCCAGCAGCTTGGAGGGGTTCACTGACACTGAAGCTTTCTTT
many,TRBJ2-1,NA,TRBV12-3/TRBV12-4,CASSLVQEKQFF,TGTGCCAGCAGTTTAGTCCAGGAGAAGCAGTTCTTC
few,TRBJ2-1,NA,TRBV5-1,CASSLGRWASNEQFF,TGCGCCAGCAGCCTGGGCAGGTGGGCTTCGAATGAGCAGTTCTTC
few,TRBJ1-1,NA,TRBV12-3/TRBV12-4,CASSLFRQGGEAFF,TGTGCCAGCAGTTTGTTTCGGCAGGGCGGTGAAGCTTTCTTT
NA,TRBJ2-3,NA,TRBV5-1,CASSLEGRTDTQYF,TGCGCCAGCAGCTTGGAGGGTCGCACAGATACGCAGTATTTT
NA,TRBJ1-5,NA,TRBV30,CANGAGNQPQHF,TGTGCTAACGGGGCGGGGAATCAGCCCCAGCATTTT
NA,TRBJ2-1,TRBD1,TRBV5-1,CASSLDRAGQFF,TGCGCCAGCAGCCTCGACAGGGCGGGGCAGTTCTTC
NA,TRBJ2-5,TRBD2,TRBV12-3/TRBV12-4,CAGSLGLAGQETQYF,TGTGCCGGCAGTTTAGGACTAGCGGGACAAGAGACCCAGTACTTC
few,TRBJ2-2,TRBD2,TRBV3-1,CASSQGLAGNTGELFF,TGTGCCAGCAGCCAAGGGCTAGCGGGAAACACCGGGGAGCTGTTTTTT
NA,TRBJ2-1,NA,TRBV7-3,CASSSLGMGSYNEQFF,TGTGCCAGCAGCTCCTTAGGTATGGGCTCCTACAATGAGCAGTTCTTC
many,TRBJ2-1,TRBD1,TRBV24-1,CATSDSPTGDEQFF,TGTGCCACCAGTGATTCACCTACAGGGGACGAGCAGTTCTTC
many,TRBJ1-1,TRBD1,TRBV6-6,CASTDDRVGTEAFF,TGTGCCAGCACCGACGACAGGGTTGGCACTGAAGCTTTCTTT
NA,TRBJ2-1,NA,TRBV5-1,CASSSGSSYNEQFF,TGCGCCAGCAGCTCGGGGAGCTCCTACAATGAGCAGTTCTTC
many,TRBJ1-1,NA,TRBV7-9,CASSSSMRTEAFF,TGTGCCAGCAGCTCTTCGATGCGCACTGAAGCTTTCTTT
NA,TRBJ2-1,TRBD2,TRBV20-1,CSARAPSGSMGEQFF,TGCAGTGCTAGAGCGCCTAGCGGGAGTATGGGTGAGCAGTTCTTC
few,TRBJ2-7,NA,TRBV5-1,CASSLGPQTIYEQYF,TGCGCCAGCAGCTTGGGGCCACAAACTATCTACGAGCAGTACTTC
NA,TRBJ2-3,TRBD1,TRBV5-1,CASSLGETGGADTQYF,TGCGCCAGCAGCTTGGGGGAGACAGGGGGCGCAGATACGCAGTATTTT
NA,TRBJ2-7,NA,TRBV10-3,CAISEGGYEQYF,TGTGCCATCAGCGAAGGGGGCTACGAGCAGTACTTC
NA,TRBJ2-7,NA,TRBV7-2,CASSFYAPYEQYF,TGTGCCAGCAGCTTTTACGCCCCCTACGAGCAGTACTTC
NA,TRBJ2-7,TRBD2,TRBV3-1,CASSHSSGEQYF,TGTGCCAGCAGCCACTCTAGCGGGGAGCAGTACTTC
few,TRBJ1-5,TRBD1,TRBV7-2,CASSLGLSGGQPQHF,TGTGCCAGCAGCTTAGGTCTATCAGGGGGACAGCCCCAGCATTTT
few,TRBJ1-2,TRBD1,TRBV4-2,CASSQDREIDGYTF,TGTGCCAGCAGCCAGGACAGGGAAATCGATGGCTACACCTTC
many,TRBJ2-3,NA,TRBV6-5,CASSYVDIPDTQYF,TGTGCCAGCAGTTACGTGGACATTCCAGATACGCAGTATTTT